This passage covers 13 T cell receptor beta chains from one sample sequenced in a study of cytomegalovirus exposure and HLA in healthy donors (dated by TCRdb to about 2017). The library was made by the immunoSEQ multiplex PCR assay. Entries here come from immuneACCESS through TCRdb and include only in-frame sequences with V and J called. Some clones fail to appear in such tables; in the studies checked, an unresolved V gene covers under half of the shortfall, and the cause of the remainder is unknown. The sample table records approximately 65,000 clones; about 92% of these occur just once. The top ten constitute approximately 5% of the sample. Sequenced input: PBMCs. These receptors were collected from a man aged 18 to 30 in good health and CMV-seropositive.

This clone was seen a few times. V usage is TRBV19 and J usage is TRBJ2-1; D is undetermined. Between the trimmed V and J ends, which lost 3 bases and 6 bases, there was a span of 12 bases. The CDR3 has 14 amino acids. Germline loops: CDR1 LNHDA, CDR2 SQIVND (reference sequence). In nucleotides, the CDR3 is TGTGCCAGTAGTATTTGGCCGGGTCTCAATGAGCAGTTCTTC. Amino acid sequence: CASSIWPGLNEQFF.

The chain recombines TRBV27 with TRBJ2-1; 9 nucleotides align to TRBD2. Germline V lookup: CDR1 MNHEY, CDR2 SMNVEV (reference sequence). This CDR3 has 14 amino acids. The trim removed 0 bases at V and 13 bases at J, leaving 7 bases unmatched. The CDR3 reads CASSLSKLAGVQFF. CDR3 coding DNA: TGTGCCAGCAGTTTATCGAAACTAGCGGGCGTCCAGTTCTTC.

The J gene is TRBJ1-4, the V gene TRBV23-1; D perhaps matches TRBD1 (6 bases). TRBV23-1 is identified as an open reading frame with a role that is uncertain. The CDR3 runs 16 residues. V was pared by 6 bases and J by 4 bases, with 18 bases between. The CDR3 reads CASSRIGRGSNEKLFF. The CDR3 nucleotides read TGCGCCAGCAGCCGAATTGGCAGGGGAAGTAATGAAAAACTGTTTTTT.

The J gene is TRBJ2-1, the V gene TRBV29-1, with 9 nucleotides matching TRBD2. The V segment lost 5 bases and the J segment 2 bases; nucleotides outside the gene matches: 7. The CDR3 sequence is 15 residues long. Germline V gene lookup returns CDR1 SQVTM and CDR2 ANQGSEA. The CDR3 DNA reads as TGCAGCGTTATAACTGGGACTAGCCCCTACAATGAGCAGTTCTTC. It encodes CSVITGTSPYNEQFF.

The genes are TRBV4-1 and TRBJ1-3; D unresolved. This CDR3 has 15 residues. Deletions cut 0 bases from V and 0 bases from J, with 6 bases between. Germline V lookup: CDR1 MGHRA, CDR2 YSYEKL. The CDR3 sequence is CASSQDRGSGNTIYF. The DNA for the CDR3 is TGCGCCAGCAGCCAAGATCGCGGCTCTGGAAACACCATATATTTT.

The gene calls are TRBV5-1 and TRBJ1-1, with TRBD1 as a possible D gene (6 bases). This CDR3 is 13 amino acids long. CDR1 and CDR2 from the germline V gene are SGHRS and YFSETQ. V dropped 1 base and J dropped 5 bases, with 9 bases sitting between them. DNA of the CDR3: TGCGCCAGCAGCTTGCCAGGGGTGACTGAAGCTTTCTTT. Amino acids: CASSLPGVTEAFF.

The table lists this clone with a count of one. This chain uses TRBV30 with TRBJ1-5; 9 nucleotides line up with TRBD1. The CDR3 is 15 amino acids. CDR1 and CDR2 from the germline V gene are GTSNPN and SVGIG (reference sequence). The ends lost 1 base at V and 7 bases at J; junction bases unmatched: 8. The CDR3 coding sequence is TGTGCCTGGAGTGGAGGGGGACAGGGAAGCCAGCCCCAGCATTTT. It is translated as CAWSGGGQGSQPQHF.

V gene TRBV29-1 combines with J gene TRBJ2-2; a weak D match, TRBD2 (5 bases). The CDR3 is 14 amino acids. Looked up from germline, CDR1 is SQVTM and CDR2 is ANQGSEA. Trimming stripped 0 bases from V and 8 bases from J, with 13 bases between. The CDR3 protein is CSVEDAGVGGELFF. The CDR3 region has the DNA TGCAGCGTTGAAGATGCCGGGGTCGGGGGGGAGCTGTTTTTT.

V is TRBV6-5 and J is TRBJ2-5; TRBD2 aligns across 7 bases. This CDR3 has 15 amino acids. The V gene's germline CDR1 is MNHEY and CDR2 SVGAGI. The trim removed 9 bases at V and 4 bases at J, leaving 14 bases unmatched. DNA of the CDR3: TGTGCCAGTGTCGGGGGGAGAGAATTTGGAGAGACCCAGTACTTC. Its translation: CASVGGREFGETQYF.

The chain recombines TRBV6-5 with TRBJ2-1; weak D call: TRBD2 (6 bases). Per germline, CDR1 MNHEY and CDR2 SVGAGI. The CDR3 is 15 residues long. V was cut by 9 bases and J by 4 bases, with 19 bases left in between. The CDR3 coding sequence is TGTGCCAGTGGGGGGTTTAGGGAAGGATACAATGAGCAGTTCTTC. It yields the protein CASGGFREGYNEQFF.

The CDR3 loop reads CASSLAVSFNNEQFF. The CDR3 region has the DNA TGCGCCAGCAGCTTGGCCGTTTCCTTTAACAATGAGCAGTTCTTC. The chain couples TRBV5-1 to TRBJ2-1; D remains unclear. Germline lookup yields CDR1 SGHRS and CDR2 YFSETQ. Trimming removed 0 bases from V and 5 bases from J, with 12 bases in between. This CDR3 comprises 15 residues.

The rearrangement uses TRBV19 and TRBJ1-5; TRBD1 might be the D (6 bases). The CDR3 runs to 13 residues. Germline-derived CDR1 and CDR2 are LNHDA and SQIVND (reference sequence). V was pared by 7 bases and J by 2 bases, with 9 bases between. CDR3 coding DNA: TGTGCCAGTAAAGGGGGACGCAATCAGCCCCAGCATTTT. Translating gives CASKGGRNQPQHF.

This clone was observed once. In DNA, the CDR3 is TGTGCCAGCAGTTCTGCCTACGAGCAGTACTTC. It yields the protein CASSSAYEQYF. The genes are TRBV6-1 and TRBJ2-7, with no clear D. With 5 bases removed from V and 2 bases from J, the gap between germline ends came to 4 bases. Germline-derived CDR1 and CDR2 are MNHNS and SASEGT. The CDR3 extends over 11 amino acids.